This TCR beta chain came from a study of graft-versus-host responses after intestinal transplantation. For the study at large: As for transplant type, recipients had multivisceral, liver-intestinal, or isolated intestinal grafts. Study observations and caveats: GvH clonotypes were identified within recipient marrow, with a subset emerging first in ileum or blood.

The CDR3 is 15 residues long. Germline trimming cut 5 bases from V and 2 bases from J; bases unmatched to any gene: 9. Germline CDR1 reads SEHNR; CDR2 reads FQNEAQ (reference sequence). The assay was immunoSEQ multiplex PCR, and TCRdb's table has in-frame clones only and misses some. The data show roughly 8,000 clones, around 31% seen once. Investigators plated roughly 200,000 CFSE-labeled responder cells together with roughly 200,000 irradiated stimulator cells labeled with violet dye. The rearrangement uses TRBV7-9 and TRBJ2-7; the match to TRBD2 covers 7 bases. The TCR was taken from a human patient who received an intestinal transplant. The material was alloreactive CD8+ T cells from a mixed lymphocyte reaction culture, obtained before intestinal transplant. Subset of the sample: CFSE-low proliferating T cells sorted from roughly six-day pre-transplant mixed lymphocyte reaction (GvH or HvG direction). The chain's CDR3 is CASSPRGDWAYEQYF. The CDR3 nucleotides read TGTGCCAGCAGCCCCCGGGGGGACTGGGCCTACGAGCAGTACTTC.